Listed here is a single TCR beta chain. Its antigen remains unknown. This entry belongs to a study of long-term antiretroviral therapy in people with HIV. Study-level results: Clones that had undergone expansion before ART dominated the repertoire at all time points.

The run of the v3.0 immunoSEQ assay was at survey level. Here immunoSEQ multiplex PCR was the method, and the copy in TCRdb shows in-frame clones only, minus some. The profile covers approximately 30,000 clones, with about 82% appearing a single time and about 10% taken by the ten largest. V lost 6 bases and J lost 4, with 15 bases in between. From germline, CDR1 is MNHEY and CDR2 SVGAGI. The CDR3 loop spans 14 amino acids. This receptor was identified in a man between 18 and 35 years old with HIV. The chain links TRBV6-5 to TRBJ1-2; maybe TRBD1 (5 bases). The starting material was unsorted PBMCs, obtained 0.8 years before starting antiretroviral therapy. CDR3: CASRGTSPPYGYTF. CDR3 sequence (DNA): TGTGCCAGCAGGGGGACCTCCCCCCCCTATGGCTACACCTTC.